These 28 T cell receptor beta chains were all obtained from the same sample, sequenced in a study of T cell repertoires in cytomegalovirus infection (dated by TCRdb to between 2017 and 2020). The sample was run on an Illumina HiSeq 1500. TCRdb reprocessed the public reads (quality trimming at Q25 with fastp, clone calling with MiXCR) and kept in-frame beta chains. Every entry covers one CDR3 protein and lists the most common genes and DNA from its rows. This sample is represented by 150,000 to 200,000 distinct CDR3 sequences; roughly 19% of them were singletons. The biggest ten clones account for around 3.2% of the sample. Sequencing was done on a sample of PBMCs. Receptor source: a human donor in good health (CMV status not recorded). Some clones in this sample may be carry-over from other donors' samples.

This clonotype has just a few counts. The rearrangement joins TRBV6-2 or TRBV6-3 to TRBJ2-1, with 9 bases that match TRBD2. Germline V CDR1 and CDR2: MNHEY, SVGEGT. Trimming removed 2 bases from V and 0 bases from J; junction bases left unmatched: 2. The CDR3 runs to 16 residues. The CDR3 DNA sequence: TGTGCCAGCAGTTACCTAGCGGGACTCTCCTACAATGAGCAGTTCTTC. Its translation is CASSYLAGLSYNEQFF.

The rearrangement uses TRBV29-1 and TRBJ2-7; 7 bases line up with TRBD2. From germline, CDR1 is SQVTM and CDR2 ANQGSEA. This CDR3 has 14 residues. With V trimmed by 2 bases and J by 0 bases, 4 bases remained unmatched. The CDR3 loop reads CSVEPAGSSYEQYF. CDR3 bases: TGCAGCGTTGAACCAGCGGGAAGCTCCTACGAGCAGTACTTC.

This sequence joins TRBV7-3 and TRBJ2-3; no clear D. Trimming shortened V by 4 bases and J by 6 bases, and 14 bases separated the two germline ends. This CDR3 is 14 amino acids long. In germline, CDR1 is SGHTA, CDR2 FQGTGA. For the CDR3, the DNA is TGTGCCAGCAGCTCCGAGTTCTCTCAGGATACGCAGTATTTT. The encoded protein is CASSSEFSQDTQYF.

This clonotype was seen a few times. The CDR3 DNA is TGTGCCAGCAGGGGACAGGGTAATGAAAAACTGTTTTTT. Translating gives CASRGQGNEKLFF. The rearrangement joins TRBV6-5 to TRBJ1-4; TRBD1 matches at 9 bases. In germline, CDR1 is MNHEY, CDR2 SVGAGI. There are 13 residues in the CDR3. With 6 bases clipped from V and 4 bases from J, the junction kept 0 bases outside the gene matches.

On this clonotype itself: A junction end diverges from the germline sequence, so it may reflect a read error. The chain couples TRBV27 to TRBJ1-2; D unresolved. Germline V gene sequence: CDR1 MNHEY, CDR2 SMNVEV (reference sequence). This CDR3 is built from 15 residues. CDR3 loop: CDSSSSYPSNYGYTF. CDR3 DNA: TGTGACAGCAGCAGCAGCTACCCTAGCAACTATGGCTACACCTTC.

This clonotype was seen more than once but under ten times. The chain carries TRBV5-1 and TRBJ1-6, with D maybe TRBD1 (6 bases). CDR3 size: 15 residues. Germline V lookup: CDR1 SGHRS, CDR2 YFSETQ. V was trimmed by 0 bases and J by 9 bases, leaving 13 bases between them. The CDR3 spells CASSLAGQGISPLHF. CDR3 coding DNA: TGCGCCAGCAGCTTGGCTGGGCAGGGGATTTCACCCCTCCACTTT.

At least ten counts were recorded for this clonotype. The V call is TRBV5-4, the J call TRBJ2-1; D is perhaps TRBD2 (6 bases). The CDR3 spans 15 residues. The V gene lost 0 bases and the J gene lost 6 bases, with 13 bases spanning the gap. Germline CDR1 and CDR2: SGHNT and YYREEE (reference sequence). CDR3 DNA sequence: TGTGCCAGCAGCTTGGGCGGGGTCGGGGGCAATGAGCAGTTCTTC. It encodes CASSLGGVGGNEQFF.

This clonotype was seen repeatedly, ten times or more. The V and J genes are TRBV7-3 and TRBJ2-1; 11 bases align to TRBD2. The J segment lost 14 bases and the V segment lost 5 bases, leaving 17 bases of the junction unmatched. Germline V gene lookup returns CDR1 SGHTA and CDR2 FQGTGA. The CDR3 loop spans 16 amino acids. This chain's CDR3 is CASSLLPQASGRIEFF. The CDR3 DNA is TGTGCCAGCAGCCTACTTCCTCAAGCTAGCGGGAGGATTGAGTTCTTC.

There are many counts of this clonotype. V is TRBV7-9 and J is TRBJ2-7; D remains ambiguous. This CDR3 has 14 amino acids. Germline V gives CDR1 SEHNR, CDR2 FQNEAQ (reference sequence). V lost 1 base, J lost 0 bases, and 7 bases lay in between. The CDR3, as DNA: TGTGCCAGCAGCTTAGATTTTAGCTCCTACGAGCAGTACTTC. Residues: CASSLDFSSYEQYF. The variable domain in full, with the rest retrieved from reference TRBV7-9 and TRBJ2-7, is DTGVSQNPRHKITKRGQNVTFRCDPISEHNRLYWYRQTLGQGPEFLTYFQNEAQLEKSRLLSDRFSAERPKGSFSTLEIQRTEQGDSAMYLCASSLDFSSYEQYFGPGTRLTVT.

This rearrangement joins TRBV9 to TRBJ2-1; no clear D gene. V was pared by 0 bases and J by 8 bases, with 9 bases between. The germline gives CDR1 SGDLS, CDR2 YYNGEE. The CDR3 loop spans 13 amino acids. CDR3 bases: TGTGCCAGCAGCGTAGAAGGGTTGGATGAGCAGTTCTTC. Translated: CASSVEGLDEQFF. Variable domain in full (rest from reference TRBV9 and TRBJ2-1): DSGVTQTPKHLITATGQRVTLRCSPRSGDLSVYWYQQSLDQGLQFLIQYYNGEERAKGNILERFSAQQFPDLHSELNLSSLELGDSALYFCASSVEGLDEQFFGPGTRLTVL.

The chain has TRBV9 and TRBJ2-7; possibly TRBD1 for D (5 bases). There are 15 residues in the CDR3. V shed 6 bases and J shed 2 bases, with 18 bases lying between them. From germline, CDR1 is SGDLS and CDR2 YYNGEE. The chain's CDR3 is CASTPGQSGTYEQYF. The DNA of the CDR3 is TGTGCCAGCACCCCCGGACAAAGTGGAACCTACGAGCAGTACTTC.

The chain combines TRBV28 with TRBJ2-5; 7 bases map to TRBD2. J gave up 6 bases and V 6 bases, and 13 bases lay outside the gene matches. Germline V gene lookup returns CDR1 MDHEN and CDR2 SYDVKM. This CDR3 is 15 amino acids long. The CDR3 here is CASSPVGSGRKTQYF. DNA of the CDR3: TGTGCCAGCAGCCCCGTCGGTAGCGGGCGGAAGACCCAGTACTTC.

This clonotype was picked up a small number of times. V usage is TRBV12-3 or TRBV12-4 and J usage is TRBJ2-2; possible D gene TRBD2, 6 bases. The CDR3 totals 13 residues. V was clipped by 8 bases and J by 5 bases, with 12 bases between them. In DNA form, the CDR3 reads TGTGCCAGCGACGGAGGGGAGACCGGGGAGCTGTTTTTT. Protein product: CASDGGETGELFF.

In its sample, this clonotype was seen many times. This rearrangement joins TRBV28 to TRBJ1-2; D uncertain. Germline CDR1 reads MDHEN; CDR2 reads SYDVKM. The V end was cut by 3 bases, the J end by 3 bases, with 14 bases between. The CDR3 spans 15 residues. CDR3 in DNA: TGTGCCAGCAGTTTTTTGGCCCTAAGGGACTATGGCTACACCTTC. It codes for CASSFLALRDYGYTF.

This clonotype was counted at least ten times. The genes are TRBV7-2 and TRBJ1-2; D is undetermined. Germline CDR1 SGHTA, CDR2 FQGNSA. V was cut by 3 bases and J by 8 bases, with 10 bases left in between. The CDR3 contains 12 residues. The CDR3 loop is CASSLDGRGYTF. The CDR3 DNA reads TGTGCCAGCAGCTTGGACGGGCGCGGCTACACCTTC.

The J gene is TRBJ2-5, the V gene TRBV20-1; D may be TRBD1 (6 bases). V gave up 4 bases and J gave up 1 base, with 13 bases separating them. This CDR3 spans 14 amino acids. Per the germline V gene, CDR1 is DFQATT and CDR2 is SNEGSKA (reference sequence). The CDR3 sequence is CSATDRKSQETQYF. CDR3 nucleotides: TGCAGTGCTACGGACAGAAAGAGCCAAGAGACCCAGTACTTC.

This clonotype was counted at least ten times. The chain carries TRBV7-6 and TRBJ2-3, with 8 bases fitting TRBD2. CDR1 and CDR2 from the germline V gene are SGHVS and FNYEAQ. V lost 0 bases, J lost 3 bases, and 2 bases stayed unmatched. The CDR3 spans 15 residues. CDR3 nucleotide sequence: TGTGCCAGCAGCTTAGCCAGCGGGAGAACAGATACGCAGTATTTT. Its translation: CASSLASGRTDTQYF.

J is TRBJ2-1 and V is TRBV11-2; 14 positions agree with TRBD2. Germline loops: CDR1 SGHAT, CDR2 FQNNGV. J was trimmed by 9 bases and V by 8 bases; bases with no gene match: 9. The CDR3 extends over 15 amino acids. CDR3 sequence (DNA): TGTGCCAGCTCCAAAGAGGGACTAGCGGGAGCTGAGCAGTTCTTC. Translation gives CASSKEGLAGAEQFF.

At least ten counts were recorded for this clonotype. The chain couples TRBV6-6 to TRBJ2-3, with no clear D. The germline V gene has CDR1 MNHNY and CDR2 SVGAGI (reference sequence). Trimming removed 0 bases from V and 0 bases from J, with 7 bases in between. The CDR3 consists of 15 residues. The CDR3 DNA follows: TGTGCCAGCAGTTACTCGACTCCTAGCACAGATACGCAGTATTTT. Amino acid sequence: CASSYSTPSTDTQYF.

This clonotype was counted a few times. This chain uses TRBV18 with TRBJ2-5; no reliable D call. Germline V CDR1 and CDR2: KGHSH, LQKENI. This CDR3 is 13 amino acids long. V was pared by 2 bases and J by 5 bases, with 9 bases between. CDR3 bases: TGTGCCAGCTCACCATCCCTCGAGGAGACCCAGTACTTC. It translates to CASSPSLEETQYF.

The table lists this clonotype with a few counts. CDR3 in amino acids: CASSLELASYNEQFF. CDR3 coding DNA: TGCGCCAGCAGCTTGGAACTAGCAAGCTACAATGAGCAGTTCTTC. The chain is built from TRBV5-1 and TRBJ2-1; a possible D gene is TRBD2 (6 bases). This CDR3 comprises 15 residues. Deletions cut 0 bases from V and 3 bases from J, with 10 bases between. Looked up from germline, CDR1 is SGHRS and CDR2 is YFSETQ.

This clonotype was detected only a few times. This clone may be a read error of a much larger clone one base away. The conserved final phenylalanine or tryptophan is absent from the CDR3, which likely points to a read error. This chain uses TRBV7-2 with TRBJ2-5; TRBD1 agrees at 8 bases. The germline CDR1 and CDR2 sequences are SGHTA and FQGNSA. After removal of 0 bases from V and 4 bases from J, the junction contained 13 bases not matched to a gene. CDR3 size: 18 residues. The CDR3 nucleotides read TGTGCCAGCAGCTTAGCAAGGTTCGGACAGGGAGGAGGAGAGACCCAGTACTCC. Its translation: CASSLARFGQGGGETQYS.

The V gene is TRBV5-1, the J gene TRBJ2-7, with D possibly being TRBD1 or TRBD2 (6 bases each). The CDR3 contains 14 residues. V lost 0 bases and J 3 bases, leaving 10 bases between the germline ends. The V gene's germline CDR1 is SGHRS and CDR2 YFSETQ. CDR3 sequence: CASSLEGGVYEQYF. In DNA, the CDR3 is TGCGCCAGCAGCTTGGAGGGGGGAGTCTACGAGCAGTACTTC. Filled out from reference TRBV5-1 and TRBJ2-7, the complete variable domain reads KAGVTQTPRYLIKTRGQQVTLSCSPISGHRSVSWYQQTPGQGLQFLFEYFSETQRNKGNFPGRFSGRQFSNSRSEMNVSTLELGDSALYLCASSLEGGVYEQYFGPGTRLTVT.

On this clonotype: A much larger clone lies a single base off, so this may be a read error. The chain carries TRBV7-2 and TRBJ2-2; D uncertain. CDR1 and CDR2 from the germline V gene are SGHTA and FQGNSA. This CDR3 comprises 15 residues. CDR3 sequence reads: CASSSQPQATVELFF. The CDR3 DNA follows: TGTGCCAGCAGCTCACAGCCCCAGGCGACCGTGGAGCTGTTTTTT.

V is TRBV6-1 and J is TRBJ1-1, with a possible D match to TRBD1 (6 bases). In germline, CDR1 is MNHNS, CDR2 SASEGT. The CDR3 sequence is 14 residues long. CDR3 nucleotides: TGTGTCACCCAAATGGGACAAGCGAACACTGAAGCTTTCTTT. Protein: CVTQMGQANTEAFF.

In this sample, this clonotype turned up a few times. This chain connects TRBV4-3 to TRBJ2-7; perhaps TRBD2 as D (5 bases). CDR1 and CDR2 from the germline V gene are LGHNA and YSLEER. CDR3 size: 12 residues. V lost 0 bases and J 8 bases, leaving 8 bases between the germline ends. The CDR3 DNA sequence: TGCGCCAGCAGCCAAGACAGGAGGCAGCAGTACTTC. Its protein product is CASSQDRRQQYF.

The J gene is TRBJ2-7, the V gene TRBV7-9; D uncertain. V shed 1 base and J shed 5 bases, with 9 bases lying between them. Per the germline V gene, CDR1 is SEHNR and CDR2 is FQNEAQ (reference sequence). The CDR3 sequence is 13 residues long. The CDR3 DNA reads as TGTGCCAGCAGCTTAGAAAACAGAGACGAGCAGTACTTC. Amino acid sequence: CASSLENRDEQYF.

The table lists this clonotype with a few counts. The rearrangement links TRBV29-1 to TRBJ2-7; TRBD1 is a possible D gene (5 bases). Germline-derived CDR1 and CDR2 are SQVTM and ANQGSEA. This CDR3 contains 15 residues. The V gene lost 3 bases and the J gene lost 0 bases, with 15 bases spanning the gap. DNA of the CDR3: TGCAGCGTTGAGACATGGGCAGGGCCCTCCTACGAGCAGTACTTC. Translating it yields CSVETWAGPSYEQYF.